This TCR beta chain was recovered during a study of blood T cell repertoires in COVID-19. About the study: Samples taken during acute and convalescent COVID-19 were collected in the United States, Italy and Spain. T cells, B-cell-depleted T cells, or PBMCs supplied cDNA or gDNA.

V gave up 2 bases and J gave up 6 bases, with 15 bases separating them. This CDR3 spans 15 amino acids. Germline CDR1 reads SGHTS; CDR2 reads YDEGEE. Repertoires were generated with immunoSEQ multiplex PCR, while TCRdb's copy carries only in-frame clones and drops some. The table includes 150,000 to 200,000 clones, about 88% detected once. This clone occurred once. The gene calls are TRBV5-8 and TRBJ2-4, with D perhaps TRBD1 (5 bases). The sample consisted of peripheral blood. The origin of this receptor is a man between 18 and 29 years old with acute or convalescent COVID-19. CDR3 nucleotides: TGTGCCAGCAGCTTTATTATCCCCCAGGGAAACATTCAGTACTTC. This translates into CASSFIIPQGNIQYF.